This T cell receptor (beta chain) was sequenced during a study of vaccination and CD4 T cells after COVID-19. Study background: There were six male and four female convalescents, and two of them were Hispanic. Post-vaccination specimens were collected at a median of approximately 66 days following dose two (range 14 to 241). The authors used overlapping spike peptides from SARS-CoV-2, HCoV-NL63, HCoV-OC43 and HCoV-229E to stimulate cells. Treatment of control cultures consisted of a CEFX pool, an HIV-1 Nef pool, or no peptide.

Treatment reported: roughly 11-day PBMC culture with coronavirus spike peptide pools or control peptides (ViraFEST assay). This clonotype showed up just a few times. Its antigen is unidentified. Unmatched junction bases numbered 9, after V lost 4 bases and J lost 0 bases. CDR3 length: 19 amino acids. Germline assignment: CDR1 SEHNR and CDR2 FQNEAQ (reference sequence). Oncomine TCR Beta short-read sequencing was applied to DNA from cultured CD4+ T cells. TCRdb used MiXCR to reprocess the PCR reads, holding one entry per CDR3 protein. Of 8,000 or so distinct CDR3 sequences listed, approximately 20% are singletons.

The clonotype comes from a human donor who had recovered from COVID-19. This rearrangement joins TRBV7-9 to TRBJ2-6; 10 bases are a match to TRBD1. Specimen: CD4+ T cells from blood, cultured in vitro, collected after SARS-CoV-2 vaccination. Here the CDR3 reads CASSSFRDRGSSGANVLTF. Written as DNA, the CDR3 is TGTGCCAGCAGCTCATTCCGGGACAGGGGAAGCTCTGGGGCCAACGTCCTGACTTTC.